This T cell receptor beta chain was retrieved from a study of molecular identifiers for immune sequencing clone quantification. TCRdb re-called the PCR reads through MiXCR, storing one row per CDR3 protein. In the table there are over 65,000 distinct CDR3 sequences, more than 20% of which are singletons. V trimming: 4 bases; J trimming: 3 bases; junction bases outside the gene matches: 5. The CDR3 sequence is 15 residues long. Germline lookup yields CDR1 MNHEY and CDR2 SMNVEV (reference sequence). This clonotype appeared a few times. The genes are TRBV27 and TRBJ1-1; 10 bases agree with TRBD1. The sequence derives from a human donor in good health. Some libraries in this study had Jurkat cell RNA spiked in. The sequencing input was naive CD8+ T cells from blood, with Jurkat cell RNA spiked in. The subset was: FACS-sorted CD8+CD4-CCR7+CD45RA+ naive T cells. The CDR3 loop is CASSSWTGGYTEAFF. The CDR3, as DNA: TGTGCCAGCAGTTCCTGGACAGGGGGGTACACTGAAGCTTTCTTT.